This is a list of T cell receptor beta chains from one sample in a study of vaccination effects on CD4 cells after COVID-19. No antigen has been assigned to these receptors. Assay used: immunoSEQ multiplex PCR; TCRdb lists only in-frame clones, some missing. The repertoire holds roughly 35,000 clones, about 80% seen once, with around 25% in the top ten. This specimen was CD4+ T cells from PBMCs cultured with HCoV-OC43 spike peptides, taken before COVID-19 vaccination. Receptors were obtained from a human donor who received a COVID-19 vaccine. CDR3s include the opening cysteine and the closing phenylalanine or tryptophan. A D gene is named only where the DNA matches it firmly. Some rows mark clone size as missing; the rest say once, few, many or name a class of expanded clone.

cdr3_nt,cdr3_aa,j_call,d_call,clone_size,v_call
TGTGCCAGCAGCTTGGACGGCAGCTCTCAGCCCCAGCATTTT,CASSLDGSSQPQHF,TRBJ1-5,NA,NA,TRBV5-5
TGCAGCGTCACCAGCGGACAAGCATGGATGAATGAGCAGTTCTTC,CSVTSGQAWMNEQFF,TRBJ2-1,NA,NA,TRBV29-1
TGTGCCAGCAGTTACCAAAGTAATCAGCCCCAGCATTTT,CASSYQSNQPQHF,TRBJ1-5,NA,NA,TRBV6-6
TGTGCTAGTGGCGCCATGGGGGTAGCGAATACGCAGTATTTT,CASGAMGVANTQYF,TRBJ2-3,NA,NA,TRBV12-5
TGCGCCAGCAGCACGAGGACAGGGGCAGTAGGCACTGAAGCTTTCTTT,CASSTRTGAVGTEAFF,TRBJ1-1,TRBD1,NA,TRBV5-1
TGTGCCTGGGCCCCCTACCTTGGCTACACCTTC,CAWAPYLGYTF,TRBJ1-2,NA,NA,TRBV30
TGTGCCACCAGTGACCAGGGACAGGGTTTCCAGTATGAGCAGTTCTTC,CATSDQGQGFQYEQFF,TRBJ2-1,TRBD1,NA,TRBV24-1
TGTGCCATCAGAGCCGGGACAGTCAGGGATGGCTACACCTTC,CAIRAGTVRDGYTF,TRBJ1-2,TRBD1,NA,TRBV10-3
TGTGCCAGCAGCTTAGCCGCTTTGGGGGCGGGGGCCAACGTCCTGACTTTC,CASSLAALGAGANVLTF,TRBJ2-6,NA,NA,TRBV5-4
TGTGCCAGCAGTGGAACAGGGTACGTTGGCTACACCTTC,CASSGTGYVGYTF,TRBJ1-2,NA,NA,TRBV25-1
TGCGCCAGCAGCTTCGGCGTTCAGGGGACGTATGGCTACACCTTC,CASSFGVQGTYGYTF,TRBJ1-2,NA,NA,TRBV5-1
TGTGCCAGTAACCCGGGACAGGGGGCAAATGGCTACACCTTC,CASNPGQGANGYTF,TRBJ1-2,TRBD1,NA,TRBV19
TGCGCCAGCAGCTTGGTCGGGAGGTCAGATACGCAGTATTTT,CASSLVGRSDTQYF,TRBJ2-3,TRBD2,NA,TRBV5-1
TGTGCCAGCTCCCCGCGGGGGGCGAGCTCCTATAATTCACCCCTCCACTTT,CASSPRGASSYNSPLHF,TRBJ1-6,NA,NA,TRBV18
TGTGCCACAACAAGGGGACAAACTGAAGCTTTCTTT,CATTRGQTEAFF,TRBJ1-1,NA,NA,TRBV6-5
TGTGCCAGCACTGACAGGGTTCTCGAGACCCAGTACTTC,CASTDRVLETQYF,TRBJ2-5,TRBD1,NA,TRBV12-3/TRBV12-4
TGTGCCTGCCCCTCGGGAGGGGGCCCCGGGGAGCTGTTTTTT,CACPSGGGPGELFF,TRBJ2-2,NA,NA,TRBV30
TGTGCCAGCAGTGAGACCGACAGGGTCGGTGGCTACACCTTC,CASSETDRVGGYTF,TRBJ1-2,TRBD1,NA,TRBV6-1
TGTGCCAGCAGCTTTTTGACCTCGGGACAGGGCAATCAGCCCCAGCATTTT,CASSFLTSGQGNQPQHF,TRBJ1-5,TRBD1,NA,TRBV5-6
TGTGCCTGGGGGTGGGGCACAGATACGCAGTATTTT,CAWGWGTDTQYF,TRBJ2-3,NA,NA,TRBV30
TGTGCCAGCAGCCCCCGACAGGGGGCAGACTATGGCTACACCTTC,CASSPRQGADYGYTF,TRBJ1-2,TRBD1,NA,TRBV5-4
TGTGCCACCAGCAGAGATACGGGTGGCTACACCTTC,CATSRDTGGYTF,TRBJ1-2,NA,few,TRBV15
TGTGCCAGCAGCTTAGGGACCGCGAACACTGAAGCTTTCTTT,CASSLGTANTEAFF,TRBJ1-1,NA,NA,TRBV7-8
TGTGCCAGCAGTGAATATATTGGCTACACCTTC,CASSEYIGYTF,TRBJ1-2,NA,once,TRBV2
TGTGCCAGTAGTATAGATATAACAGGTCCCTACAATGAGCAGTTCTTC,CASSIDITGPYNEQFF,TRBJ2-1,NA,NA,TRBV19
TGTGCCTGGAGGAGGGGTTGGACTAGCGGGACCTACAATGAGCAGTTCTTC,CAWRRGWTSGTYNEQFF,TRBJ2-1,TRBD2,NA,TRBV30
TGTGCCAGCTTAGATCTCGGGAGCAATCAGCCCCAGCATTTT,CASLDLGSNQPQHF,TRBJ1-5,NA,NA,TRBV19
TGTGCCAGCAGTTACAGCGGGAGGGCCCGGGAGACCCAGTACTTC,CASSYSGRARETQYF,TRBJ2-5,TRBD2,NA,TRBV6-5
TGTGCCAGCAGTCAACGGGACAGGGGCTATGGCTACACCTTC,CASSQRDRGYGYTF,TRBJ1-2,TRBD1,NA,TRBV6-5
TGTGCCAGCAGTGCACTTGGACAGAACACCGGGGAGCTGTTTTTT,CASSALGQNTGELFF,TRBJ2-2,NA,once,TRBV6-6
TGTGCCAGCACCCAAGGGGAGAACACTGAAGCTTTCTTT,CASTQGENTEAFF,TRBJ1-1,NA,NA,TRBV2
TGTGCCAGCGCTTCGACAGGGTGGAACTATGGCTACACCTTC,CASASTGWNYGYTF,TRBJ1-2,TRBD1,once,TRBV6-5
TGTGCCAGCTCACCAGAGAGTCAGGGCGGGGGCTACACCTTC,CASSPESQGGGYTF,TRBJ1-2,NA,NA,TRBV18
TGTGCCGCCTCGGGAGCAGGGGCCTACGAGCAGTACTTC,CAASGAGAYEQYF,TRBJ2-7,NA,NA,TRBV25-1
TGTGCCAGCAGCCATTGGGGTGGGGAGCAGTTCTTC,CASSHWGGEQFF,TRBJ2-1,NA,NA,TRBV4-2